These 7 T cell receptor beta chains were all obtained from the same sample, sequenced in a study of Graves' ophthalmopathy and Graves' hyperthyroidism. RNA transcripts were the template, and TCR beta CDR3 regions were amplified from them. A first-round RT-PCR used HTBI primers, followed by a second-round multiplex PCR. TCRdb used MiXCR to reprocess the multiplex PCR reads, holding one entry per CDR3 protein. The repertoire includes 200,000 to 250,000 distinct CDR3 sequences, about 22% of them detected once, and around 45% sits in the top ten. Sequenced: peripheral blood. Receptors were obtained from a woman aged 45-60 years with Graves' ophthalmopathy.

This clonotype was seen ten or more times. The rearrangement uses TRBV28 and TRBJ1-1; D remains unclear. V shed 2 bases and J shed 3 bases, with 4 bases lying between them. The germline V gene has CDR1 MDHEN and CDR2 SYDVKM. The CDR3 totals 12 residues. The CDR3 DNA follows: TGTGCCAGCAGTTTACTGGACACTGAAGCTTTCTTT. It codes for CASSLLDTEAFF.

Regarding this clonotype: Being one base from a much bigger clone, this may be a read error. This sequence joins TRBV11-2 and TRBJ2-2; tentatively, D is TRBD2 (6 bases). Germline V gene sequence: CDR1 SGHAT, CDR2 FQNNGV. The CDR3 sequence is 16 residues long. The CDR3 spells CASSLVSGGGAGEPFF. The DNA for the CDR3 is TGTGCCAGCAGCTTAGTTTCGGGCGGAGGGGCCGGGGAGCCGTTTTTT.

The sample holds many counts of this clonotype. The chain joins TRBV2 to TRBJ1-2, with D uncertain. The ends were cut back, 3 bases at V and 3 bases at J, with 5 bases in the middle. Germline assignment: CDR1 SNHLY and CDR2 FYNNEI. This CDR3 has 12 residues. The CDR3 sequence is CASSELDYGYTF. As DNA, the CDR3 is TGTGCCAGCAGTGAGCTGGACTATGGCTACACCTTC.

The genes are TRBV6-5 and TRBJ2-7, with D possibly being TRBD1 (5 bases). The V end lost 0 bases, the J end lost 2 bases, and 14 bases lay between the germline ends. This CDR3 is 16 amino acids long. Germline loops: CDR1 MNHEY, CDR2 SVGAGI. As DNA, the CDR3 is TGTGCCAGCAGTTACTCGAAGCCGACAGAAACCTACGAGCAGTACTTC. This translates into CASSYSKPTETYEQYF.

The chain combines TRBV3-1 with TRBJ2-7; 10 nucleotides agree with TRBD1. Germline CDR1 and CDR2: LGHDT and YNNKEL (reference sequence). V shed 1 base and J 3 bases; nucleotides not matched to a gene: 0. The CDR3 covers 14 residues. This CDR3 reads CASSQGTGGYEQYF. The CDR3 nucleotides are TGTGCCAGCAGCCAAGGGACAGGGGGCTACGAGCAGTACTTC.

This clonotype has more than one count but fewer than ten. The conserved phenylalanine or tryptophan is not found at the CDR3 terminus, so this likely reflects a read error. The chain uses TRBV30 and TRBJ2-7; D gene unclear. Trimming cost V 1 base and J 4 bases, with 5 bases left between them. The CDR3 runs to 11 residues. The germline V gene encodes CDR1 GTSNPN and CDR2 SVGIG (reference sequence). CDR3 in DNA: TGTGCCTGGAGTGCGACGTACGAGCAGTACTCC. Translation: CAWSATYEQYS.

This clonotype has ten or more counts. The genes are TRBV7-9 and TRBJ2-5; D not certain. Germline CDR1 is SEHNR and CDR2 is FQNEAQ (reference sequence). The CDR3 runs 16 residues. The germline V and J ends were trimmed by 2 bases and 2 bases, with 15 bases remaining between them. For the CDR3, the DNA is TGTGCCAGCAGCTTAATCGTGTCAGACACACAAGAGACCCAGTACTTC. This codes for CASSLIVSDTQETQYF.